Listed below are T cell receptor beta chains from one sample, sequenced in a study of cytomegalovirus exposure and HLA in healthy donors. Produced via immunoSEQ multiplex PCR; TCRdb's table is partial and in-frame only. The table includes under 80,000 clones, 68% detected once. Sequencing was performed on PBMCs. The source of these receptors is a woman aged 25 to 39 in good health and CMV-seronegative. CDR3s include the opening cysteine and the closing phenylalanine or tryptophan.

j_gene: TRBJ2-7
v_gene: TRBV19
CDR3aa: CASSVAGARPYEQYF

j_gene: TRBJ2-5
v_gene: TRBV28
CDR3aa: CASSGRRGGETQYF

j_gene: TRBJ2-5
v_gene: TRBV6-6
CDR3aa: CASSPTTGGEETQYF

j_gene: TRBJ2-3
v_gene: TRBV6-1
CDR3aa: CASSLRAGGPDTQYF

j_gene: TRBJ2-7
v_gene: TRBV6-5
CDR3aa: CASSYRQGYEQYF

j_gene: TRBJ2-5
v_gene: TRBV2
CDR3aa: CASSEPYRAGAQETQYF

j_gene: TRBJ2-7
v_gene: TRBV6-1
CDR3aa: CASSLTTLGEQYF

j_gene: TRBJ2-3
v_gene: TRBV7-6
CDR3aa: CASRQAGGGLDTQYF

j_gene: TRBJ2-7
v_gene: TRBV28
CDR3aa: CASRRDRGSYEQYF

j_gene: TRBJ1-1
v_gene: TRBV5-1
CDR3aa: CASSFGLTVTGTEAFF

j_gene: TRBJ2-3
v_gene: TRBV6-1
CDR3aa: CASRYRGRTDTQYF

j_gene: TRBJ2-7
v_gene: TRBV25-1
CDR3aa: CASSESQDKTYEQYF

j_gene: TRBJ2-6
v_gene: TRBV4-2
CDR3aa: CASSKTMGTGANVLTF

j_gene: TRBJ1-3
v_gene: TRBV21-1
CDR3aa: CASSNSPSGNTIYF

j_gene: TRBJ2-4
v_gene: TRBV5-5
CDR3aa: CASSSPVFSKNIQYF

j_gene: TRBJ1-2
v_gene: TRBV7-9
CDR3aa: CASSLVGQANYGYTF

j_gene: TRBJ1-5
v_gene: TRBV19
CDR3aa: CASSIKAGDYSNQPQHF